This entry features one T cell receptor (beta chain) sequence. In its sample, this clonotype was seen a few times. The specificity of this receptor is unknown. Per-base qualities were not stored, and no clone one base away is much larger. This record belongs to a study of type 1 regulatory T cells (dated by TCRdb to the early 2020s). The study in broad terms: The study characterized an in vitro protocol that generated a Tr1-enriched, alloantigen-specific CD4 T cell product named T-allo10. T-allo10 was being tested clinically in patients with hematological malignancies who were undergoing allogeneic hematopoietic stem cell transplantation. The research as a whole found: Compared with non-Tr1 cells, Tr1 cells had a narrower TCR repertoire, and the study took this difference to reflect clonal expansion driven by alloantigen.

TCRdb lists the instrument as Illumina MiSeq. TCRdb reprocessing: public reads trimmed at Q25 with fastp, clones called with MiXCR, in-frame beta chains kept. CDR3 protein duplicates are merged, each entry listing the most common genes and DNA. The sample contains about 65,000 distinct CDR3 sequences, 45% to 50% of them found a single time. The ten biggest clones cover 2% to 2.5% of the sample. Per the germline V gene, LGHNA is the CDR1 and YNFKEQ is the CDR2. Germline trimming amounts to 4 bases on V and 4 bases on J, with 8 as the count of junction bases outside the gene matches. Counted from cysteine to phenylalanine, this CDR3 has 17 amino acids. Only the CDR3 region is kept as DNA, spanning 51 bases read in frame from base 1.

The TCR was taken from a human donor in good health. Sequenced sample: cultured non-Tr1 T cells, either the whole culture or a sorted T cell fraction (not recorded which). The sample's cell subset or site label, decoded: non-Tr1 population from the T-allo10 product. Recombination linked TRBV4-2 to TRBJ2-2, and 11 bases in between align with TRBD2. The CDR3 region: CASSRTTSGDGTGELFF. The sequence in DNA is TGTGCCAGCAGCCGGACGACTAGCGGGGATGGCACCGGGGAGCTGTTTTTT.